The rows below give T cell receptor beta chains drawn from one sample of a study of regulatory T cells in long-lasting Graves disease. TCRdb re-called the multiplex PCR reads through MiXCR, storing one row per CDR3 protein. Among 200,000 to 250,000 distinct CDR3 sequences, 20% to 25% were seen once, and the ten largest hold approximately 14%. The sequencing here drew on peripheral blood mononuclear cells (PBMCs), taken at new diagnosis, from a patient treated with antithyroid drugs. The receptors come from a female donor with Graves disease. Each CDR3 is given with its conserved first and last residue. Each record gives: D gene, clone size, J gene, V gene, CDR3 protein, CDR3 DNA. A D gene is named only where the DNA matches it firmly. Size is omitted from some rows. Given values are once, few, many or a class for expanded clones.

NA,NA,TRBJ2-2,TRBV15,CATSRVGNTGELFF,TGTGCCACCAGCAGAGTTGGGAACACCGGGGAGCTGTTTTTT
NA,few,TRBJ2-1,TRBV6-1,CASSQMDEQFF,TGTGCCAGCAGCCAAATGGATGAGCAGTTCTTC
TRBD1,many,TRBJ2-7,TRBV11-2,CASSYAGTGAYEQYF,TGTGCCAGCAGCTACGCCGGGACAGGGGCCTACGAGCAGTACTTC
NA,many,TRBJ1-4,TRBV20-1,CSAGPGEKLFF,TGCAGTGCCGGCCCCGGGGAAAAACTGTTTTTT
NA,few,TRBJ2-1,TRBV7-2,CASSLAAGWRGQFF,TGTGCCAGCAGCTTAGCCGCAGGGTGGCGTGGGCAGTTCTTC
NA,many,TRBJ2-1,TRBV9,CASSVEGTASFSYNEQFF,TGTGCCAGCAGCGTAGAAGGAACAGCCTCATTCTCCTACAATGAGCAGTTCTTC
NA,once,TRBJ2-1,TRBV2,CASGQGRYNEQFF,TGTGCCAGCGGGCAGGGACGATACAATGAGCAGTTCTTC
NA,few,TRBJ1-5,TRBV19,CASSIRMDYSNQPQHF,TGTGCCAGTAGTATAAGAATGGATTATAGTAATCAGCCCCAGCATTTT
TRBD1,many,TRBJ1-1,TRBV28,CASREGTGEGEAFF,TGTGCCAGCAGGGAGGGGACAGGGGAAGGTGAAGCTTTCTTT
TRBD2,many,TRBJ2-1,TRBV2,CASSELAGAEQFF,TGTGCCAGCAGTGAACTCGCGGGAGCTGAGCAGTTCTTC
TRBD1,NA,TRBJ1-2,TRBV12-3/TRBV12-4,CASSSSAGQGYGYTF,TGTGCCAGCAGCTCGTCGGCGGGACAGGGCTATGGCTACACCTTC
TRBD1,NA,TRBJ2-7,TRBV29-1,CSGGQGVLPYEQYF,TGCAGCGGGGGACAGGGGGTCCTTCCCTACGAGCAGTACTTC
TRBD2,few,TRBJ2-5,TRBV28,CASSASGGVEGTQYF,TGTGCCAGCAGTGCTAGCGGGGGGGTGGAAGGGACCCAGTACTTC
NA,many,TRBJ2-2,TRBV6-1,CASGGDSRGTGELFF,TGTGCCAGCGGGGGGGACAGCAGAGGCACCGGGGAGCTGTTTTTT
NA,many,TRBJ2-7,TRBV28,CASSLPAGGGRYEQYF,TGTGCCAGCAGTTTACCCGCCGGAGGGGGGAGATACGAGCAGTACTTC
TRBD1,many,TRBJ1-6,TRBV2,CASSRTGNSPLHF,TGTGCCAGCAGCCGGACAGGGAATTCACCCCTCCACTTT
TRBD2,many,TRBJ2-7,TRBV6-1,CASSIWTSGYEQYF,TGTGCCAGCAGTATTTGGACTAGCGGCTACGAGCAGTACTTC
TRBD1,few,TRBJ1-1,TRBV7-2,CASSLGDRGLREAFF,TGTGCCAGCAGCTTAGGGGACAGGGGGCTCCGTGAAGCTTTCTTT
NA,many,TRBJ1-3,TRBV5-1,CASSFDQGISGNTIYF,TGCGCCAGCAGCTTCGATCAGGGGATCTCTGGAAACACCATATATTTT
NA,many,TRBJ2-7,TRBV12-3/TRBV12-4,CASSLRGARSGEQYF,TGTGCCAGCAGTTTACGGGGGGCCCGTAGTGGGGAGCAGTACTTC
NA,many,TRBJ1-5,TRBV6-5,CASSLDTYGPQHF,TGTGCCAGCAGTTTGGACACGTATGGGCCCCAGCATTTT
TRBD2,few,TRBJ2-1,TRBV5-4,CASSSGLAKDNEQFF,TGTGCCAGCAGCTCGGGACTAGCTAAGGACAATGAGCAGTTCTTC
NA,NA,TRBJ1-1,TRBV5-1,CASSHGRGANTEAFF,TGTGCCAGCAGCCATGGTCGGGGGGCGAACACTGAAGCTTTCTTT
TRBD2,few,TRBJ2-5,TRBV11-1,CASSLAVIAGWVRETQYF,TGTGCCAGCAGCTTGGCCGTAATAGCGGGATGGGTCCGAGAGACCCAGTACTTC
NA,NA,TRBJ2-7,TRBV4-3,CASSQEDGDEQYF,TGCGCCAGCAGCCAGGAGGACGGGGACGAGCAGTACTTC
TRBD1,many,TRBJ1-5,TRBV7-9,CASSLTGGNNQPQHF,TGTGCCAGCAGCCTGACAGGGGGCAACAATCAGCCCCAGCATTTT
NA,many,TRBJ2-3,TRBV5-1,CASSLSGGPADTQYF,TGCGCCAGCAGCTTGTCAGGGGGGCCCGCAGATACGCAGTATTTT
NA,many,TRBJ1-5,TRBV2,CASKLTRGGNQPQHF,TGTGCCAGCAAACTCACTCGGGGGGGCAATCAGCCCCAGCATTTT
NA,NA,TRBJ2-5,TRBV5-5,CASSLTGAGTQYF,TGTGCCAGCAGCTTAACGGGGGCAGGGACCCAGTACTTC
NA,NA,TRBJ1-5,TRBV19,CASSIAAGGNQPQHF,TGTGCCAGTAGTATAGCGGCCGGGGGCAATCAGCCCCAGCATTTT